This TCR beta chain was sequenced in a study of T cells in Graves' hyperthyroidism and ophthalmopathy. Uncontrolled infection, other autoimmune disease, pregnancy or lactation disqualified patients from enrolment. Together with thyroid ultrasound, orbital computed tomography, serum thyroxine and TRAb, clinical symptoms were used for diagnoses. On this clonotype itself: Its cognate antigen is unknown.

The investigators amplified TCR beta CDR3 regions from RNA transcripts. Primed by the HTBI set, a first-round RT-PCR was run on the TCR CDR3. One entry per CDR3 protein results from TCRdb running MiXCR on the multiplex PCR reads. The sample has under 350,000 distinct CDR3 sequences, around 20% seen once. General observations from the study: A 13 V-J model separated ophthalmopathy from stable hyperthyroidism.

The sequence came from a woman aged 45-65 years with Graves' hyperthyroidism. The sequenced material came from blood.

CDR3: CASRSTGTSGDTSSYEQYF. Here the CDR3 DNA reads TGTGCCAGCAGATCAACCGGGACTAGCGGGGACACGAGCTCCTACGAGCAGTACTTC. The chain carries TRBV7-9 and TRBJ2-7, with 13 bases matching TRBD2. Per the germline V gene, CDR1 is SEHNR and CDR2 is FQNEAQ (reference sequence). Germline trimming cut 6 bases from V and 0 bases from J; bases unmatched to any gene: 14. The CDR3 loop spans 19 amino acids.